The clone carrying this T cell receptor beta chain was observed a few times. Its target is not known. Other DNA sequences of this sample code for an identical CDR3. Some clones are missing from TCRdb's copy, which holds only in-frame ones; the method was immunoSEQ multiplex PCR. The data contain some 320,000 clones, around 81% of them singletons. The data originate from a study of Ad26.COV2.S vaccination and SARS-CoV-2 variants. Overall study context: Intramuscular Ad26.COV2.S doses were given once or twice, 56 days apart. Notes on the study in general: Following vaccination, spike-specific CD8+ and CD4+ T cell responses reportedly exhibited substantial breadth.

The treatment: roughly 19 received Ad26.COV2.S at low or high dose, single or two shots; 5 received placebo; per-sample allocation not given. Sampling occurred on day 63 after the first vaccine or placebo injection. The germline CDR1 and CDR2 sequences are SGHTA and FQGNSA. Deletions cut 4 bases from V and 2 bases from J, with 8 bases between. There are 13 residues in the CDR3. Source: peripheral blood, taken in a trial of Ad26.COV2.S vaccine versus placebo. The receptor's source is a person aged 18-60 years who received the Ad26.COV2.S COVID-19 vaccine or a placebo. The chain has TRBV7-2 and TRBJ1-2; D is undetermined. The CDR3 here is CASSSGRNYGYTF. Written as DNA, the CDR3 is TGTGCCAGCAGCTCCGGACGGAACTATGGCTACACCTTC.